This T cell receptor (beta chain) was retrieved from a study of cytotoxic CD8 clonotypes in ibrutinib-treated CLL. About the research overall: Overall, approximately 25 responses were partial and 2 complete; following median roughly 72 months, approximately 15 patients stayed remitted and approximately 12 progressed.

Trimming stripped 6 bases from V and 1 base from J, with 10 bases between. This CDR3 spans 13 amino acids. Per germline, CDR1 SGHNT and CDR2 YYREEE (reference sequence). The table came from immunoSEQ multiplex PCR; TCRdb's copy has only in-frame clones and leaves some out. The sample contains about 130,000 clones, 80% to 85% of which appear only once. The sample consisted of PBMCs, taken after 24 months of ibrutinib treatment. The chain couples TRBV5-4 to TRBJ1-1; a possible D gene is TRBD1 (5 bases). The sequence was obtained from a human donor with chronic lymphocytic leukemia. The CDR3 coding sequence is TGTGCCAGCAAGGGGCACGAGAACACTGAAGCTTTCTTT. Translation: CASKGHENTEAFF.